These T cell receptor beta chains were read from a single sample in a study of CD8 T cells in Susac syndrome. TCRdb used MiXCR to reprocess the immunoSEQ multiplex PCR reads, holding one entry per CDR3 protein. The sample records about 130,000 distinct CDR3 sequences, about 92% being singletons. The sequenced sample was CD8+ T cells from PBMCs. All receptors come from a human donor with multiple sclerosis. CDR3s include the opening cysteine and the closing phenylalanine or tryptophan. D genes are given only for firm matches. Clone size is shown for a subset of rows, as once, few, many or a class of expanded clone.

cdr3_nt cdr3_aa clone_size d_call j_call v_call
TGCAGCGTTGAGCAGGAGCAAGAGACCCAGTACTTC CSVEQEQETQYF NA NA TRBJ2-5 TRBV29-1
TGTGCCAGCAGCTTAGACTTGGAGCCAGGGCAGCCCCAGCATTTT CASSLDLEPGQPQHF NA NA TRBJ1-5 TRBV7-9
TGTGCCAGCAGCTTAGTGGGGCGGGACCGCCGGGGGGAGACCCAGTACTTC CASSLVGRDRRGETQYF NA NA TRBJ2-5 TRBV7-2
TGTGCCAGTAGCGAACCGGGGACTGAAGCTTTCTTT CASSEPGTEAFF few NA TRBJ1-1 TRBV19
TGTGCCAGCAGTGTCCGGGACACCTACAATGAGCAGTTCTTC CASSVRDTYNEQFF NA NA TRBJ2-1 TRBV6-1
TGTGCCAGCAGCCTGTCGCTATACAATGAGCAGTTCTTC CASSLSLYNEQFF NA NA TRBJ2-1 TRBV14
TGTGCCAGCAGACAGGACGGGACGACCCCCGGGGAGCTGTTTTTT CASRQDGTTPGELFF NA NA TRBJ2-2 TRBV6-5
TGTGCCAGCTCACCTCCGATTGAAGCTTTCTTT CASSPPIEAFF NA NA TRBJ1-1 TRBV18
TGTGCCAGCAGAGGGGACAGGGAGACAGATACGCAGTATTTT CASRGDRETDTQYF NA TRBD1 TRBJ2-3 TRBV28
TGTGCCAGTAGCCCAACTAGCTCCAATGAGCAGTTCTTC CASSPTSSNEQFF NA NA TRBJ2-1 TRBV19